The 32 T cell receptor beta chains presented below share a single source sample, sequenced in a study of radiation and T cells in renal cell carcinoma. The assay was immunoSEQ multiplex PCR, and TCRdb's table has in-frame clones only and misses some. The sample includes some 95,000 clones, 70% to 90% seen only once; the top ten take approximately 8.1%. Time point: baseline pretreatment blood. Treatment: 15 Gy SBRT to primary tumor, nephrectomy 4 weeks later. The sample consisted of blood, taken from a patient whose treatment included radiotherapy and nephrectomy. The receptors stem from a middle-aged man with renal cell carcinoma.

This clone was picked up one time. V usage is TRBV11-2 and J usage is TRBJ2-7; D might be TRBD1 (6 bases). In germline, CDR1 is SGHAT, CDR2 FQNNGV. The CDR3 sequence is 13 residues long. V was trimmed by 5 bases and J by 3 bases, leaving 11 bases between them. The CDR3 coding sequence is TGTGCCAGCAGCCCACGGACAGTCTACGAGCAGTACTTC. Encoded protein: CASSPRTVYEQYF.

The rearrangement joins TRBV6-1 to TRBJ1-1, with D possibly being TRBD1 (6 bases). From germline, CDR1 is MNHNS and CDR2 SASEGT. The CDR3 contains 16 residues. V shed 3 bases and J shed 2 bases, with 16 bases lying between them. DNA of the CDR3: TGTGCCAGCAGTGATTACAGGGATCATGCTAACACTGAAGCTTTCTTT. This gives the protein CASSDYRDHANTEAFF.

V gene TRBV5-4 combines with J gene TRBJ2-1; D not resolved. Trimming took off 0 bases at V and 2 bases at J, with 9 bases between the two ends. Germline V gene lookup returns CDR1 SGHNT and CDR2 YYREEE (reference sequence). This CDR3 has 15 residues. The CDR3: CASSLDRAAYNEQFF. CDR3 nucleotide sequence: TGTGCCAGCAGCTTGGACCGGGCAGCCTACAATGAGCAGTTCTTC.

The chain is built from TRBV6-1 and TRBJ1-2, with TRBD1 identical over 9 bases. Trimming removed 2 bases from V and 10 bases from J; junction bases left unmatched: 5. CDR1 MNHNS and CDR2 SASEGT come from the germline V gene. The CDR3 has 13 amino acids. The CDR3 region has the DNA TGTGCCAGCAGTGAATTGGACAGGGGAATCTACACCTTC. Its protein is CASSELDRGIYTF.

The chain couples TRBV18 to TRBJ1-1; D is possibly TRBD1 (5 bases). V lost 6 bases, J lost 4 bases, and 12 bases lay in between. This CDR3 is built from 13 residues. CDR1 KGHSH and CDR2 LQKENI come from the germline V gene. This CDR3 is CASSPLGTTEAFF. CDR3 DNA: TGTGCCAGCTCTCCCCTTGGGACCACTGAAGCTTTCTTT.

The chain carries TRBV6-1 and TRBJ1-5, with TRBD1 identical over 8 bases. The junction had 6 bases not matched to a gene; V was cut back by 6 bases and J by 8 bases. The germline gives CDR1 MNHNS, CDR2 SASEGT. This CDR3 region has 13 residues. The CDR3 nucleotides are TGTGCCAGCAGCCGGACAGGGTTGGAGCCCCAGCATTTT. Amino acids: CASSRTGLEPQHF.

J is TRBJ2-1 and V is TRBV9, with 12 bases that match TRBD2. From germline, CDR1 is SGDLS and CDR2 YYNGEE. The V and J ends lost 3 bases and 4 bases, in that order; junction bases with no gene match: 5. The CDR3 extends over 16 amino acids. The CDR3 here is CASSAPTSGGYNEQFF. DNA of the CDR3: TGTGCCAGCAGCGCCCCGACTAGCGGGGGATACAATGAGCAGTTCTTC. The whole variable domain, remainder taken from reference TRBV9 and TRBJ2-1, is DSGVTQTPKHLITATGQRVTLRCSPRSGDLSVYWYQQSLDQGLQFLIQYYNGEERAKGNILERFSAQQFPDLHSELNLSSLELGDSALYFCASSAPTSGGYNEQFFGPGTRLTVL.

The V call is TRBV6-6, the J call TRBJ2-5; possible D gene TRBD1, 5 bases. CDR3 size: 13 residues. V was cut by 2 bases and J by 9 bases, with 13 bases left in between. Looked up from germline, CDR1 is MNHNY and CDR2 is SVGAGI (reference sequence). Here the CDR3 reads CASSYVPQGAQYF. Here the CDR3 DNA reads TGTGCCAGCAGTTACGTTCCACAAGGGGCCCAGTACTTC.

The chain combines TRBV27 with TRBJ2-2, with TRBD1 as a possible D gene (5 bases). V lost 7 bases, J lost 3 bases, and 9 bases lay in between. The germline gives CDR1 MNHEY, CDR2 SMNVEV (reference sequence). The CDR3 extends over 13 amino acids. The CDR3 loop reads CASMGLYTGELFF. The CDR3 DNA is TGTGCCAGCATGGGGCTCTACACCGGGGAGCTGTTTTTT.

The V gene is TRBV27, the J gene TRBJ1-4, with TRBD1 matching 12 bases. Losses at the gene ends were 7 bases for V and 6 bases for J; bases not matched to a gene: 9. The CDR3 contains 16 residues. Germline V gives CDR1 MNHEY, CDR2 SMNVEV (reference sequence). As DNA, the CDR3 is TGTGCCAGCAAAAGGGGACAGGGGGCTGGGGATGAAAAACTGTTTTTT. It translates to CASKRGQGAGDEKLFF.

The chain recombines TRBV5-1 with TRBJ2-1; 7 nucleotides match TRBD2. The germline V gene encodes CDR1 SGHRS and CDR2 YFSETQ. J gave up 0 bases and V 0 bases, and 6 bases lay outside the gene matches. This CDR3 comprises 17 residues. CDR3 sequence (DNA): TGCGCCAGCAGCTTGGTCGGGGGGACGAGCTCCTACAATGAGCAGTTCTTC. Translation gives CASSLVGGTSSYNEQFF. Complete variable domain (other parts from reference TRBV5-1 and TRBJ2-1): KAGVTQTPRYLIKTRGQQVTLSCSPISGHRSVSWYQQTPGQGLQFLFEYFSETQRNKGNFPGRFSGRQFSNSRSEMNVSTLELGDSALYLCASSLVGGTSSYNEQFFGPGTRLTVL.

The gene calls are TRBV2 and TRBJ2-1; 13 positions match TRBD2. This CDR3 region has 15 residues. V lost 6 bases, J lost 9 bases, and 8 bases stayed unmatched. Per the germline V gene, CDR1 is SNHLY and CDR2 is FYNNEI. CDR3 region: CASRGTSGEGGEQFF. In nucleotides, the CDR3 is TGTGCCAGCAGGGGGACTAGCGGGGAGGGAGGTGAGCAGTTCTTC.

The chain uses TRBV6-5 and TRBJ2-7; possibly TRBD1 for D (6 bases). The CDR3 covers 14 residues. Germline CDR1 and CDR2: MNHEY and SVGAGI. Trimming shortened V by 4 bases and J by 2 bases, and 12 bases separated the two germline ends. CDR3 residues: CASSSRTATYEQYF. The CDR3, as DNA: TGTGCCAGCAGTTCTCGGACAGCGACCTACGAGCAGTACTTC.

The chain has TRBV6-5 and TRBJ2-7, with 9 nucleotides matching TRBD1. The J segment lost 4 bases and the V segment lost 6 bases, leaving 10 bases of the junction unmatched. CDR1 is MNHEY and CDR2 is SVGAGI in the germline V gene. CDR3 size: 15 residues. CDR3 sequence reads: CASSPGQGLHYEQYF. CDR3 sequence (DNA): TGTGCCAGCAGCCCAGGACAGGGGTTGCATTACGAGCAGTACTTC.

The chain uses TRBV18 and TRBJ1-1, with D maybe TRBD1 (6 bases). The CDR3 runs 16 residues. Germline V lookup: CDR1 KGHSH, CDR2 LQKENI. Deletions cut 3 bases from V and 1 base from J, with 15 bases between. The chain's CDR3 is CASSPPGVLQNTEAFF. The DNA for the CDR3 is TGTGCCAGCTCACCCCCAGGGGTTTTGCAGAACACTGAAGCTTTCTTT.

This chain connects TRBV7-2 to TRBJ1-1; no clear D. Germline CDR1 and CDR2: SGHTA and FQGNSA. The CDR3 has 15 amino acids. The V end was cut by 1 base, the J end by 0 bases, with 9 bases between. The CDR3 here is CASSLDVNMNTEAFF. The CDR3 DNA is TGTGCCAGCAGCTTAGATGTCAATATGAACACTGAAGCTTTCTTT.

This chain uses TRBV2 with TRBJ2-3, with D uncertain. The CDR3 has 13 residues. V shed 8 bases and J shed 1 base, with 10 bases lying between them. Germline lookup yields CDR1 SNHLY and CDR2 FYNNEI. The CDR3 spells CASVGVGTDTQYF. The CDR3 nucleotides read TGTGCCAGCGTAGGTGTAGGCACAGATACGCAGTATTTT.

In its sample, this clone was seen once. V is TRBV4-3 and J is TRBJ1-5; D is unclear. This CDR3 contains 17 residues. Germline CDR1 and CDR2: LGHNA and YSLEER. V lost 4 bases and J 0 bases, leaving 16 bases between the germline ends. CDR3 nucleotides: TGCGCCAGCAGCCGTGAGGCGGTGGGCGATAGCAATCAGCCCCAGCATTTT. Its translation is CASSREAVGDSNQPQHF.

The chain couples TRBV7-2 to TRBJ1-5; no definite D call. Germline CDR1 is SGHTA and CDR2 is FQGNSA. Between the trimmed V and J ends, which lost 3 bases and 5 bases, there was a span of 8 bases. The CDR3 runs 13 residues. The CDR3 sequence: CASSLDDYQPQHF. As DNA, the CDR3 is TGTGCCAGCAGCTTGGACGACTATCAGCCCCAGCATTTT.

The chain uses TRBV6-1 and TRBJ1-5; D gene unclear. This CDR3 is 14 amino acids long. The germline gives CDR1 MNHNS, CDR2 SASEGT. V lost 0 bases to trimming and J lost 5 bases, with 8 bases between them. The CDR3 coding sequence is TGTGCCAGCAGTGAAGCTGTCACTTATCAGCCCCAGCATTTT. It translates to CASSEAVTYQPQHF.

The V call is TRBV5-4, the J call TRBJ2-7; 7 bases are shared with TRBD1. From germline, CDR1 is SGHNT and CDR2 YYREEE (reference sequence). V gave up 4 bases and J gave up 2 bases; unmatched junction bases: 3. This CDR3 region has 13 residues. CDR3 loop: CASSRDSAYEQYF. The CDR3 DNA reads TGTGCCAGCAGCCGGGACAGCGCCTACGAGCAGTACTTC.

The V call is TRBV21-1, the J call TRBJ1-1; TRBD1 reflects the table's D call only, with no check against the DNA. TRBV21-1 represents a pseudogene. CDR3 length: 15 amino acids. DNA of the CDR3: TGTGCCAGCAGAACGTGCAGGGGGCGTTTCACTGAAGCTTTCTTT. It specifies CASRTCRGRFTEAFF.

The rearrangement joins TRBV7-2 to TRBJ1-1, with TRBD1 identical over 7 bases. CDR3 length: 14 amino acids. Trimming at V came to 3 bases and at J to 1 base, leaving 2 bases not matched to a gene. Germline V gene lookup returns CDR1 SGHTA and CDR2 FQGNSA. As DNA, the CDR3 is TGTGCCAGCAGCTTGACAGGGCGGAACACTGAAGCTTTCTTT. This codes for CASSLTGRNTEAFF.

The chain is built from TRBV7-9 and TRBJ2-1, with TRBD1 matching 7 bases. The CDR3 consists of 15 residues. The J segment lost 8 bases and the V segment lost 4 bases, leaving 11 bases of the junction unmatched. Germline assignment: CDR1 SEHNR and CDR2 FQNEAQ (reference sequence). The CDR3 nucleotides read TGTGCCAGCAGCTCAGAGACAGGGTCTGTCGATGAGCAGTTCTTC. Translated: CASSSETGSVDEQFF.

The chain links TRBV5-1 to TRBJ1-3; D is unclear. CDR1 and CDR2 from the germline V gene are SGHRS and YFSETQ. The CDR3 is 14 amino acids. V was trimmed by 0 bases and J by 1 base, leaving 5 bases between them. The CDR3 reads CASSLDGSGNTIYF. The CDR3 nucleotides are TGCGCCAGCAGCTTGGATGGGTCTGGAAACACCATATATTTT.

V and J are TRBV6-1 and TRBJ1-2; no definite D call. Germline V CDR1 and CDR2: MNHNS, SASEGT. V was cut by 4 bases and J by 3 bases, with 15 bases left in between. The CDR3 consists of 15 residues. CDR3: CASSVKGGWDYGYTF. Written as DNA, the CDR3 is TGTGCCAGCAGTGTCAAAGGAGGTTGGGACTATGGCTACACCTTC.

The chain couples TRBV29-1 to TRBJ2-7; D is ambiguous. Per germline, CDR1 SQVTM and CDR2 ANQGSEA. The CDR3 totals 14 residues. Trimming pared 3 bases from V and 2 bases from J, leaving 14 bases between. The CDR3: CSVDEVWKAYEQYF. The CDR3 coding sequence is TGCAGCGTTGATGAGGTTTGGAAAGCCTACGAGCAGTACTTC.

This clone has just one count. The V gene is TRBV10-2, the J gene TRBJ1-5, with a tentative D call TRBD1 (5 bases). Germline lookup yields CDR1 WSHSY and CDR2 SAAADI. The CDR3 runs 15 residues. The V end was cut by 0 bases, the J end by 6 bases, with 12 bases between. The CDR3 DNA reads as TGCGCCAGCAGTGAGTCCGGGACGGTTAGTCAGCCCCAGCATTTT. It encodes CASSESGTVSQPQHF.

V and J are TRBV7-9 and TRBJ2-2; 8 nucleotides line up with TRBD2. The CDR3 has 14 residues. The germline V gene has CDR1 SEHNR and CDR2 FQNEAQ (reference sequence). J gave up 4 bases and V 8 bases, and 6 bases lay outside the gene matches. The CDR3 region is CASRRLAGTGELFF. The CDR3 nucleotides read TGTGCCAGCCGTCGGCTAGCGGGCACCGGGGAGCTGTTTTTT.

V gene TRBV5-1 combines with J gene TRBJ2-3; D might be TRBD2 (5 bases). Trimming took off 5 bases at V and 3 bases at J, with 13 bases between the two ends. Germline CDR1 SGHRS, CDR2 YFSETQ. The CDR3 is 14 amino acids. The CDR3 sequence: CASRSGLGTDTQYF. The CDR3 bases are TGCGCCAGCAGGTCGGGGTTGGGTACAGATACGCAGTATTTT.

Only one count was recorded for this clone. CDR3 DNA: TGTGCCAGCAGCTTAGTGTGGGACACTGAAGCTTTCTTT. It specifies CASSLVWDTEAFF. V and J are TRBV11-3 and TRBJ1-1; D uncertain. Per germline, CDR1 SGHNT and CDR2 YENEEA. This CDR3 region has 13 residues. The V end was cut by 1 base, the J end by 3 bases, with 6 bases between.

The CDR3 sequence is CASRGLAGIKETQYF. The CDR3 DNA reads as TGTGCCAGCAGGGGACTAGCGGGCATAAAAGAGACCCAGTACTTC. The chain uses TRBV6-1 and TRBJ2-5, with TRBD2 matching over 12 bases. Trimming removed 6 bases from V and 3 bases from J; junction bases left unmatched: 5. The CDR3 runs 15 residues. Germline loops: CDR1 MNHNS, CDR2 SASEGT.